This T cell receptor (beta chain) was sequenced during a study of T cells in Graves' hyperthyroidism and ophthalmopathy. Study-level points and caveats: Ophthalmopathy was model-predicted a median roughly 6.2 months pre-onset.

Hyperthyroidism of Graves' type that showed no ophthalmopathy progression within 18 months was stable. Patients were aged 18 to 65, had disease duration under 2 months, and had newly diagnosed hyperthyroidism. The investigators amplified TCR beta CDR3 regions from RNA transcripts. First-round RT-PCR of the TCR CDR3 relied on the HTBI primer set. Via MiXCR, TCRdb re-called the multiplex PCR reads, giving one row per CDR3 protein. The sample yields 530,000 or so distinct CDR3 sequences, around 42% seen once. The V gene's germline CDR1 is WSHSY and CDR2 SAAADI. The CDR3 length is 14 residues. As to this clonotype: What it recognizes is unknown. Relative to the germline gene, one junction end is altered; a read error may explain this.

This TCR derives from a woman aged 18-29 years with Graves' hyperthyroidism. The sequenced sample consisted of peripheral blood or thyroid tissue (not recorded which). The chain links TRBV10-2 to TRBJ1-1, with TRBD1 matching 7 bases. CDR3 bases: TGCGCCAGCAGTTATCCAGGGGGGAACATTGAAGCTTTCTTT. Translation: CASSYPGGNIEAFF.